This entry describes one TCR beta chain. Germline V gene sequence: CDR1 MDHEN, CDR2 SYDVKM. The CDR3 extends over 14 amino acids. The V and J ends lost 7 bases and 1 base respectively, with 13 bases between them. Previously described methods with listed TCR primers produced the bulk TCR libraries. TCRdb used MiXCR to reprocess the PCR reads, holding one entry per CDR3 protein. The sample shows about 640,000 distinct CDR3 sequences, 15% to 20% of them seen only once. The source of the sample is a study of molecular identifiers for immune sequencing clone quantification. V and J are TRBV28 and TRBJ1-1; TRBD1 might be the D (5 bases). Sequenced: naive CD8+ T cells from blood, with Jurkat cell RNA spiked in. Subset specified: FACS-sorted CD8+CD4-CCR7+CD45RA+ naive T cells. The TCR comes from a human donor in good health. Some libraries in this study had Jurkat cell RNA spiked in. CDR3 DNA sequence: TGTGCCAGCACCACAGGATGGGAGAACACTGAAGCTTTCTTT. It codes for CASTTGWENTEAFF.